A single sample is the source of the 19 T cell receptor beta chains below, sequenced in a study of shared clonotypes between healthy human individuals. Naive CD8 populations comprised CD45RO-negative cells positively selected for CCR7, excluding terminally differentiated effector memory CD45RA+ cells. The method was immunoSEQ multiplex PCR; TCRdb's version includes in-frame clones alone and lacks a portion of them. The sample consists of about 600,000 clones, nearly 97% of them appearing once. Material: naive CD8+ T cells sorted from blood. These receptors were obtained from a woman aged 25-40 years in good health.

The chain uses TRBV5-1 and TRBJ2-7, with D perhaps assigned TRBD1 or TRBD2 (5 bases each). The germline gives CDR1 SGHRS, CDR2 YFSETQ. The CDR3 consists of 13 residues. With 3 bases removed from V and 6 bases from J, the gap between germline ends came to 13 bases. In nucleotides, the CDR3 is TGCGCCAGCAGCTCCGGGACGGAGCGCGAGCAGTACTTC. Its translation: CASSSGTEREQYF.

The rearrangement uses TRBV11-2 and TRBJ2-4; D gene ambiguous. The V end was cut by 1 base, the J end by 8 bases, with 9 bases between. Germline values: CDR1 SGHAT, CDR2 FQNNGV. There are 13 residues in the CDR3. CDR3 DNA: TGTGCCAGCAGCTTAGGTATGGCAGACATTCAGTACTTC. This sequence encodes CASSLGMADIQYF.

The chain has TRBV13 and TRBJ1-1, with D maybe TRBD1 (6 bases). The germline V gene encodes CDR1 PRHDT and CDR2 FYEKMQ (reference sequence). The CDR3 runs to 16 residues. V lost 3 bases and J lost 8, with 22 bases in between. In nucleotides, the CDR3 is TGTGCCAGCAGCTTGCCCGGGGGGGGGCTCAGGCCCGAAGCTTTCTTT. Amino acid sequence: CASSLPGGGLRPEAFF.

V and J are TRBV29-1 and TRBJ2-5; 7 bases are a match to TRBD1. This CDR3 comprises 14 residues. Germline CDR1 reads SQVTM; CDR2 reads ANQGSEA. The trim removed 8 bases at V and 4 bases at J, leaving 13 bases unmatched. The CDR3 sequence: CSTVPLDRAETQYF. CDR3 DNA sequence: TGCAGCACTGTACCGCTAGACAGGGCAGAGACCCAGTACTTC.

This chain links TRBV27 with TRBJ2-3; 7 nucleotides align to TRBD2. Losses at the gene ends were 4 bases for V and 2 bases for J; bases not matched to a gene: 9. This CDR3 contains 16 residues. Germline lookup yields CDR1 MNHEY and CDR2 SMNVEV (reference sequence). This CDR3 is CASSSASGSFTDTQYF. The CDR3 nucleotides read TGTGCCAGCAGTTCCGCTAGCGGATCTTTCACAGATACGCAGTATTTT.

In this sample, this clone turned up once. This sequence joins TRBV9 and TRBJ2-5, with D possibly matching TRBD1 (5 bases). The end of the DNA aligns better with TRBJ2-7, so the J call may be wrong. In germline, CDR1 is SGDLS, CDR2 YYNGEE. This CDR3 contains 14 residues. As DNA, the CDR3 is TGTGCCAGCAGCCCCGGCAGGGCAACCTACGAGCAGTACTTC. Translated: CASSPGRATYEQYF.

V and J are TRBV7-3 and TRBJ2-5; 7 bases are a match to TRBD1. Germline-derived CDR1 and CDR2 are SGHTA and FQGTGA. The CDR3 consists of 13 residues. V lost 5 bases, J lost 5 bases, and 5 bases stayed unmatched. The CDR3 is CASSRKGGETQYF. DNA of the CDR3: TGTGCCAGCAGCCGAAAAGGGGGCGAGACCCAGTACTTC.

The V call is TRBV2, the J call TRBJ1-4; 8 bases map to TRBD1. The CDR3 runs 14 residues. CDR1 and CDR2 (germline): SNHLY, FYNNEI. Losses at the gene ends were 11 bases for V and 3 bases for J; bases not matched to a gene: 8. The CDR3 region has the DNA TGTGCCTCTCAACAGGGGGTCCCTAATGAAAAACTGTTTTTT. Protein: CASQQGVPNEKLFF.

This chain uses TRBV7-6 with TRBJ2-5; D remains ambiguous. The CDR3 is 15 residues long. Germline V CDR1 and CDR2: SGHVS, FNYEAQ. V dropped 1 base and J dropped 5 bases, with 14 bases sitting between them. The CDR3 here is CASSLGVGSTETQYF. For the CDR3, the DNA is TGTGCCAGCAGCTTAGGAGTAGGGTCGACGGAGACCCAGTACTTC.

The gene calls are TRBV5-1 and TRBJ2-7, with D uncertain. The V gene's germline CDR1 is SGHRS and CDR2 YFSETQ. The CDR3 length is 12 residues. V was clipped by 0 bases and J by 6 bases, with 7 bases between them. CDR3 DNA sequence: TGCGCCAGCAGCTTGGATCCCGGCGAGCAGTACTTC. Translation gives CASSLDPGEQYF.

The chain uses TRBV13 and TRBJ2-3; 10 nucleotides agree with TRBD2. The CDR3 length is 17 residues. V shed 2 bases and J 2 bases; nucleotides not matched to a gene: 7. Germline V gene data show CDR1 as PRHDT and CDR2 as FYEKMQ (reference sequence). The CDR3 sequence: CASSLHQREGFTDTQYF. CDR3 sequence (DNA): TGTGCCAGCAGCTTACATCAGCGGGAGGGGTTCACAGATACGCAGTATTTT.

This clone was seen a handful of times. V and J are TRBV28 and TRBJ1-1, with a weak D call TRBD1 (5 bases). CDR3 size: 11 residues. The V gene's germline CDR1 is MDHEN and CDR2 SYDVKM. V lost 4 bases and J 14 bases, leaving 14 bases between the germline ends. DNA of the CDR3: TGTGCCAGCAGTTCCCGACAGCACTGCTTCTTT. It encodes CASSSRQHCFF.

The CDR3 nucleotides read TGTGCCAGCAGCTTAGAGTACACAGATACGCAGTATTTT. It specifies CASSLEYTDTQYF. This sequence joins TRBV11-2 and TRBJ2-3; no definite D call. Germline V CDR1 and CDR2: SGHAT, FQNNGV. V lost 0 bases and J lost 2, with 3 bases in between. The CDR3 extends over 13 amino acids.

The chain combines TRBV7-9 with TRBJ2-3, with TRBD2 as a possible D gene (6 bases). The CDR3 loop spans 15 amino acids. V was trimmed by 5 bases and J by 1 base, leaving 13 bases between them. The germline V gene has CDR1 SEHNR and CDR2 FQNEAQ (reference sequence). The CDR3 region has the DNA TGTGCCAGCAGCACAGTGGAGGGTGGCACAGATACGCAGTATTTT. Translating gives CASSTVEGGTDTQYF. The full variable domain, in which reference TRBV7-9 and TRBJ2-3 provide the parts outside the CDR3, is DTGVSQNPRHKITKRGQNVTFRCDPISEHNRLYWYRQTLGQGPEFLTYFQNEAQLEKSRLLSDRFSAERPKGSFSTLEIQRTEQGDSAMYLCASSTVEGGTDTQYFGPGTRLTVL.

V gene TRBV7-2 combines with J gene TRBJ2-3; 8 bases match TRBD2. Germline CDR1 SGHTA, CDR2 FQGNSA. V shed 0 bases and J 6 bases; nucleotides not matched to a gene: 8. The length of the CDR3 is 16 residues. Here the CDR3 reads CASSLAPPGGVDTQYF. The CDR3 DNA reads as TGTGCCAGCAGCTTAGCCCCTCCGGGAGGGGTTGATACGCAGTATTTT. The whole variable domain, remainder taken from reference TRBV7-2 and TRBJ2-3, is GAGVSQSPSNKVTEKGKDVELRCDPISGHTALYWYRQSLGQGLEFLIYFQGNSAPDKSGLPSDRFSAERTGGSVSTLTIQRTQQEDSAVYLCASSLAPPGGVDTQYFGPGTRLTVL.

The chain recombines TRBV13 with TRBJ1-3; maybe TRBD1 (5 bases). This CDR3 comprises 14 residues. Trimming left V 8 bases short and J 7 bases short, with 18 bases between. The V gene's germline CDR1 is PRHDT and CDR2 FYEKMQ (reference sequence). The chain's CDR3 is CASSRDSSTNTIYF. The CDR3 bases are TGTGCCAGCTCTCGGGACTCCTCTACGAACACCATATATTTT.

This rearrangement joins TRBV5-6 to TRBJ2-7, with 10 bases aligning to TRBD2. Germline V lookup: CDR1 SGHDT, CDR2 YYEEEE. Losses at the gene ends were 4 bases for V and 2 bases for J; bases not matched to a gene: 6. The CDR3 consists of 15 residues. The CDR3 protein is CASSPTSGAPYEQYF. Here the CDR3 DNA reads TGTGCCAGCAGCCCCACTAGCGGGGCACCCTACGAGCAGTACTTC.

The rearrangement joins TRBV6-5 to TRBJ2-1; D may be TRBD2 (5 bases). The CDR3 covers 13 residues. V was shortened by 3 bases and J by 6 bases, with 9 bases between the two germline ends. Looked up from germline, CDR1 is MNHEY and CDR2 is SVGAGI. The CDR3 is CASSYGRSNEQFF. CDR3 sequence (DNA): TGTGCCAGCAGTTATGGGAGAAGCAATGAGCAGTTCTTC.

The CDR3 region has the DNA TGTGCCAGCAGCGGGAGCGATGCAGATACGCAGTATTTT. Its translation: CASSGSDADTQYF. This chain connects TRBV9 to TRBJ2-3; D is uncertain. The CDR3 runs to 13 residues. Looked up from germline, CDR1 is SGDLS and CDR2 is YYNGEE. V lost 3 bases and J lost 4, with 9 bases in between. The whole variable domain, remainder taken from reference TRBV9 and TRBJ2-3, is DSGVTQTPKHLITATGQRVTLRCSPRSGDLSVYWYQQSLDQGLQFLIQYYNGEERAKGNILERFSAQQFPDLHSELNLSSLELGDSALYFCASSGSDADTQYFGPGTRLTVL.